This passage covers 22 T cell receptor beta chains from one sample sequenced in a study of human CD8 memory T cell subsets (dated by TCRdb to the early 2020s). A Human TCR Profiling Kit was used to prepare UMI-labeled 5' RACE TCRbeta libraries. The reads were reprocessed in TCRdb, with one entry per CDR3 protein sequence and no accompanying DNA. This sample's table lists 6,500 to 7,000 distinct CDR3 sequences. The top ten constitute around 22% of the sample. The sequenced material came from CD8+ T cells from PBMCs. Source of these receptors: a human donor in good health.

CDR3 residues: CSAGGDGAYEQYF. The chain joins TRBV20-1 to TRBJ2-7; the D call from TCRdb, TRBD1, cannot be confirmed without DNA. Germline V gene data show CDR1 as DFQATT and CDR2 as SNEGSKA (reference sequence). CDR3 length: 13 amino acids.

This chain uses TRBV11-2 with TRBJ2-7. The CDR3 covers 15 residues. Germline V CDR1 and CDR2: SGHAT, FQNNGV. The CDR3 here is CASSLEAYNYEKQYF.

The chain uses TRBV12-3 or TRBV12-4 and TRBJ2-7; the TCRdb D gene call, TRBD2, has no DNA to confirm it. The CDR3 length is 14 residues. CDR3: CASSRSGRIHEQYF.

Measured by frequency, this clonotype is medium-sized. Here the CDR3 reads CASSPGLAETDTQYF. The V gene is TRBV7-3, the J gene TRBJ2-3; the TRBD2 assignment by TCRdb is unverifiable without DNA. This CDR3 spans 15 amino acids. CDR1 is SGHTA, CDR2 FQGTGA, per germline.

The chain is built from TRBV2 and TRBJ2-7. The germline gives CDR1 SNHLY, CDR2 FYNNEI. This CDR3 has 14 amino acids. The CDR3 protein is CASSERREAGEQYF.

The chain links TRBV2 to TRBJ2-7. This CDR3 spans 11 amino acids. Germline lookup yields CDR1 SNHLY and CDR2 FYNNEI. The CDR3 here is CASKEYYEQYF.

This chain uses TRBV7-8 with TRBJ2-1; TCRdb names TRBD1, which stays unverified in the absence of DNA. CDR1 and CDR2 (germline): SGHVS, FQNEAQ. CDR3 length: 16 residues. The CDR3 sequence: CASSYGDREAGNEQFF.

CDR3 amino acids: CSVIAGDSYNEQFF. The genes are TRBV29-1 and TRBJ2-1; as DNA is missing, the TRBD2 call by TCRdb cannot be tested. Germline V CDR1 and CDR2: SQVTM, ANQGSEA. The CDR3 contains 14 residues.

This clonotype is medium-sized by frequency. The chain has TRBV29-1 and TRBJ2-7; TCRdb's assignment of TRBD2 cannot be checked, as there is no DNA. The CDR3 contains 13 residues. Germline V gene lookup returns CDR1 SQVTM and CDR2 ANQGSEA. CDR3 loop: CSVESSGRPQQYF.

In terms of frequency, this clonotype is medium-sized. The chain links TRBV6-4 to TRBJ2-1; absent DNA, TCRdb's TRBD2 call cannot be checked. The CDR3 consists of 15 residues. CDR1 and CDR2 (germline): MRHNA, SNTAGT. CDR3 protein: CASRQLAGDLNEQFF.

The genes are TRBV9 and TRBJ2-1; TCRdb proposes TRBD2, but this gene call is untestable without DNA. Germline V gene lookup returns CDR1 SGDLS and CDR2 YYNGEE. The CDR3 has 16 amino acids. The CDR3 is CASSPRASVSYNEQFF.

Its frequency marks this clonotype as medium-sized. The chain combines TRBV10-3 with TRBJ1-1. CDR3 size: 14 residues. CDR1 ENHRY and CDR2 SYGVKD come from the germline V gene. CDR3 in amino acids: CAISEYSTNTEAFF.

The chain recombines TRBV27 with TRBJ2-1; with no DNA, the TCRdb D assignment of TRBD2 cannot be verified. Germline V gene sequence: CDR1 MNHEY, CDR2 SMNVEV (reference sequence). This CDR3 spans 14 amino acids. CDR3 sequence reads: CASSLAGEVNEQFF.

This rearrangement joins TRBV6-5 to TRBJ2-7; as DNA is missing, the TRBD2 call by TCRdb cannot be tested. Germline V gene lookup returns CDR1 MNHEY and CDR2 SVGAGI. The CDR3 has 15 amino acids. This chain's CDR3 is CASSFLGLASYEQYF.

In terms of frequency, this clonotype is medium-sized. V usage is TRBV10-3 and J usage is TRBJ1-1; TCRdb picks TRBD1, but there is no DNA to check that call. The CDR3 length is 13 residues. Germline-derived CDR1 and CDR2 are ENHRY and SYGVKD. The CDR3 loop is CAISEYTGYEAFF.

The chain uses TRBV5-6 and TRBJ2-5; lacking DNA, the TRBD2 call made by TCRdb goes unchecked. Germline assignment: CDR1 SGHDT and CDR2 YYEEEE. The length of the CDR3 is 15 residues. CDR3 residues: CASSLRADYQETQYF.

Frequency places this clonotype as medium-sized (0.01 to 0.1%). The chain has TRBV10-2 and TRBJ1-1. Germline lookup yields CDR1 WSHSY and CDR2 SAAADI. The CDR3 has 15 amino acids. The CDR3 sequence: CASSENRGMNTEAFF.

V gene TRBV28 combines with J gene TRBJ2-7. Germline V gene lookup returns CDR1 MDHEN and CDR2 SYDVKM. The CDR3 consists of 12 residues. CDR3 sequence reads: CASSLDAYEQYF.

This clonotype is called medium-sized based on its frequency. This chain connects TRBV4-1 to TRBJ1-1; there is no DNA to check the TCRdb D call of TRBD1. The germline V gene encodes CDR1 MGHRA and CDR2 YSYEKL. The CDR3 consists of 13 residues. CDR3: CASTQGLNTEAFF.

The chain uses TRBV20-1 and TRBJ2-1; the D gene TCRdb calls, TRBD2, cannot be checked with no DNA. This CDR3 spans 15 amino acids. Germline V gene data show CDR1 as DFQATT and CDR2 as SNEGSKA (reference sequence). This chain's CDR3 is CSALRTSGTYNEQFF.

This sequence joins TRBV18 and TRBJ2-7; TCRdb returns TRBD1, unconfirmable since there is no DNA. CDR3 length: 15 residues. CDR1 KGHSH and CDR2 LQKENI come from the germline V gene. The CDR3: CASSLPGGPIYEQYF.

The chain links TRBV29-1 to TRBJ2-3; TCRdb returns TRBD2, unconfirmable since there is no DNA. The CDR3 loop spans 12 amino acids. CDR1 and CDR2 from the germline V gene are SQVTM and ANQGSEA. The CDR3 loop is CSVESEAGGEYF.